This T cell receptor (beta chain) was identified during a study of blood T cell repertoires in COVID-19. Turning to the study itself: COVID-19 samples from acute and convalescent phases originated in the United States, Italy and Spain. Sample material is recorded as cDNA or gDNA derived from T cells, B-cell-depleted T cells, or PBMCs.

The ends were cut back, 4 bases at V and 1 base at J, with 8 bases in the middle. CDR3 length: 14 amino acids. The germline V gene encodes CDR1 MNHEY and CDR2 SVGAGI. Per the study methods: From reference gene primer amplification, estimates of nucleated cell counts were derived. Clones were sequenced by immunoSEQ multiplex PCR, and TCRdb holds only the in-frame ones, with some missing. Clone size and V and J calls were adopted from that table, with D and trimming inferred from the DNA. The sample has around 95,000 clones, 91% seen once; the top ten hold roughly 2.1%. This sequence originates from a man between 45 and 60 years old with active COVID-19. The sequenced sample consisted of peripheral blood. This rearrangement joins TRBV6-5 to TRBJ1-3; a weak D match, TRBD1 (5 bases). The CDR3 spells CASSSGGSGNTIYF. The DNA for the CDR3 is TGTGCCAGCAGTTCGGGGGGGTCTGGAAACACCATATATTTT.